The clone carrying this T cell receptor (beta chain) was picked up a small number of times. The data were obtained in a study of yellow fever vaccine responses in identical twins. TCRdb re-analysed the RT-PCR reads in MiXCR, keeping a single row per CDR3 protein. The sample gives roughly 2,300 distinct CDR3 sequences, approximately 8.3% of which show up once; about 5.4% is in the top ten. The sequences come from T cells from blood (PBMCs), unsorted or a sorted subset (not recorded which), collected around 23 months after vaccination. The source is a woman between 18 and 29 years old who received the yellow fever vaccine.

CDR3 bases: TGCAGCTCAGGGGGACAGGGGTTCACAGATACGCAGTATTTT. This encodes CSSGGQGFTDTQYF. The chain combines TRBV29-1 with TRBJ2-3, with 10 bases lining up with TRBD1. CDR3 length: 14 residues. V shed 8 bases and J 2 bases; nucleotides not matched to a gene: 7. Germline V gives CDR1 SQVTM, CDR2 ANQGSEA.